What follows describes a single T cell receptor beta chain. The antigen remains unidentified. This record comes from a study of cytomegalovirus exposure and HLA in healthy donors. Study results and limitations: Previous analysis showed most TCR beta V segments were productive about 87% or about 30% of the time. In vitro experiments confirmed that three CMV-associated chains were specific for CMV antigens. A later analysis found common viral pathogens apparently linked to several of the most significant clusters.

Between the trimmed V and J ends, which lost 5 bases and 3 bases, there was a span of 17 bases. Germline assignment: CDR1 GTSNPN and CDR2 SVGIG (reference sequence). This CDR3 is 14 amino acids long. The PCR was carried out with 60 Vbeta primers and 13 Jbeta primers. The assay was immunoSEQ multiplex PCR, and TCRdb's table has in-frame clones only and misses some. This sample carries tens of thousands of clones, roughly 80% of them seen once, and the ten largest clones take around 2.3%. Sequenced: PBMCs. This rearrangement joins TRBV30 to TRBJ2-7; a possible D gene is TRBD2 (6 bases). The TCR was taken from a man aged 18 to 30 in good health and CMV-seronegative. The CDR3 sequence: CAWARGGGVYEQYF. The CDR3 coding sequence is TGTGCCTGGGCCCGAGGCGGAGGGGTCTACGAGCAGTACTTC.